The 16 T cell receptor beta chains in this list originate from one sample, sequenced in a study of blood T cell repertoires in COVID-19. Method: immunoSEQ multiplex PCR; TCRdb's copy keeps in-frame clones and lacks some. The profile covers roughly 180,000 clones, with around 86% appearing a single time and roughly 8.6% taken by the ten largest. What was sequenced was peripheral blood. Source of these receptors: a man aged 60 to 69 with acute or convalescent COVID-19.

This clone came up many times. This chain joins TRBV24-1 and TRBJ2-3; possible D gene TRBD2, 6 bases. The CDR3 has 15 amino acids. Trimming removed 0 bases at V and 2 bases at J, with 8 bases between. The germline gives CDR1 KGHDR, CDR2 SFDVKD. The CDR3 region is CATSDLRLDTDTQYF. The CDR3 region has the DNA TGTGCCACCAGTGATTTGCGACTAGACACAGATACGCAGTATTTT.

The J gene is TRBJ1-6, the V gene TRBV28, with 7 positions matching TRBD1. Germline V gene lookup returns CDR1 MDHEN and CDR2 SYDVKM. This CDR3 region has 17 residues. V gave up 4 bases and J gave up 5 bases; unmatched junction bases: 11. CDR3 residues: CASSSVYRGNNNSPLHF. CDR3 DNA: TGTGCCAGCAGTTCTGTCTACAGGGGAAACAATAATTCACCCCTCCACTTT.

This rearrangement joins TRBV5-4 to TRBJ1-1; tentatively, D is TRBD1 (6 bases). Looked up from germline, CDR1 is SGHNT and CDR2 is YYREEE (reference sequence). Trimming stripped 2 bases from V and 1 base from J, with 15 bases between. This CDR3 comprises 16 residues. CDR3 protein: CASSLQISRGNTEAFF. Here the CDR3 DNA reads TGTGCCAGCAGCTTACAGATCTCCAGGGGGAACACTGAAGCTTTCTTT. Looking up the rest from reference TRBV5-4 and TRBJ1-1 gives the full variable domain: ETGVTQSPTHLIKTRGQQVTLRCSSQSGHNTVSWYQQALGQGPQFIFQYYREEENGRGNFPPRFSGLQFPNYSSELNVNALELDDSALYLCASSLQISRGNTEAFFGQGTRLTVV.

Regarding this clone: The limits of the CDR3 on the DNA are not certain, so only TCRdb's listed CDR3 is given. The V gene is TRBV6-5, the J gene TRBJ2-3; the table's D call, TRBD2, was not checked against the DNA. The CDR3 numbers 12 amino acids, ends counted. Germline lookup yields CDR1 MNHEY and CDR2 SVGAGI. The CDR3 is CASSTSTGGQYF.

Here the CDR3 DNA reads TGTGCCAGCAGTCCCCTCGGGGGGGCGGCTCAGCCCCAGCATTTT. Its translation is CASSPLGGAAQPQHF. The chain uses TRBV5-5 and TRBJ1-5, with D possibly matching TRBD1 (6 bases). This CDR3 comprises 15 residues. V gave up 5 bases and J gave up 6 bases, with 18 bases separating them. Germline loops: CDR1 SGHKS, CDR2 YYEKEE (reference sequence). The full variable domain, in which reference TRBV5-5 and TRBJ1-5 provide the parts outside the CDR3, is DAGVTQSPTHLIKTRGQQVTLRCSPISGHKSVSWYQQVLGQGPQFIFQYYEKEERGRGNFPDRFSARQFPNYSSELNVNALLLGDSALYLCASSPLGGAAQPQHFGDGTRLSIL.

The chain uses TRBV7-9 and TRBJ2-3; TRBD2 is a possible D gene (6 bases). Trimming took 3 bases from V and 0 from J, leaving 13 bases between them. CDR1 SEHNR and CDR2 FQNEAQ come from the germline V gene (reference sequence). The CDR3 is made up of 16 amino acids. For the CDR3, the DNA is TGTGCCAGCAGCTTTTCGACTAGTCCCAGCACAGATACGCAGTATTTT. Translated: CASSFSTSPSTDTQYF. Filled out from reference TRBV7-9 and TRBJ2-3, the complete variable domain reads DTGVSQNPRHKITKRGQNVTFRCDPISEHNRLYWYRQTLGQGPEFLTYFQNEAQLEKSRLLSDRFSAERPKGSFSTLEIQRTEQGDSAMYLCASSFSTSPSTDTQYFGPGTRLTVL.

The CDR3 sequence: CASSGGYTDTQYF. The CDR3 DNA follows: TGTGCCAGCAGTGGAGGTTACACAGATACGCAGTATTTT. The rearrangement links TRBV25-1 to TRBJ2-3, with no clear D. The V and J ends lost 4 bases and 2 bases respectively, with 7 bases between them. CDR1 is MGHDK and CDR2 is SYGVNS in the germline V gene. There are 13 residues in the CDR3.

The rearrangement uses TRBV7-2 and TRBJ1-2; 11 bases map to TRBD1. The V segment lost 5 bases and the J segment 6 bases; nucleotides outside the gene matches: 11. Germline V gene lookup returns CDR1 SGHTA and CDR2 FQGNSA. The CDR3 runs to 16 residues. The CDR3 is CASSASRGTGGHGYTF. CDR3 bases: TGTGCCAGCAGCGCGAGTAGGGGGACAGGGGGGCATGGCTACACCTTC.

This sequence joins TRBV5-1 and TRBJ2-1; 8 nucleotides match TRBD1. V trimming: 7 bases; J trimming: 5 bases; junction bases outside the gene matches: 8. Germline values: CDR1 SGHRS, CDR2 YFSETQ. This CDR3 has 14 amino acids. CDR3 protein: CASSFNRGNNEQFF. CDR3 DNA: TGCGCCAGCTCTTTCAACAGGGGGAACAATGAGCAGTTCTTC.

V usage is TRBV27 and J usage is TRBJ2-3; TRBD2 matches at 11 bases. Germline V lookup: CDR1 MNHEY, CDR2 SMNVEV (reference sequence). The length of the CDR3 is 19 residues. Trimming at V came to 5 bases and at J to 3 bases, leaving 16 bases not matched to a gene. In DNA form, the CDR3 reads TGTGCCAGCAGTCTGCAGCAGGCGACTAGCGGGGAGGGGACAGATACGCAGTATTTT. Translation: CASSLQQATSGEGTDTQYF.

The V and J genes are TRBV10-3 and TRBJ1-2; no definite D call. The CDR3 covers 12 residues. Looked up from germline, CDR1 is ENHRY and CDR2 is SYGVKD. V lost 6 bases to trimming and J lost 5 bases, with 10 bases between them. The CDR3 loop reads CAISPTGYGYTF. The CDR3 bases are TGTGCCATCAGCCCGACGGGATATGGCTACACCTTC.

V usage is TRBV5-1 and J usage is TRBJ1-3, with unresolved D. This CDR3 has 15 residues. Trimming removed 4 bases from V and 0 bases from J, with 11 bases in between. Germline V gives CDR1 SGHRS, CDR2 YFSETQ. The CDR3 reads CASSKRADSGNTIYF. Written as DNA, the CDR3 is TGCGCCAGCAGCAAGAGGGCGGACTCTGGAAACACCATATATTTT. Based on the CDR3 plus reference TRBV5-1 and TRBJ1-3, the full variable domain is KAGVTQTPRYLIKTRGQQVTLSCSPISGHRSVSWYQQTPGQGLQFLFEYFSETQRNKGNFPGRFSGRQFSNSRSEMNVSTLELGDSALYLCASSKRADSGNTIYFGEGSWLTVV.

This sequence joins TRBV11-2 and TRBJ2-1; no clear D gene. Germline CDR1 SGHAT, CDR2 FQNNGV. Trimming removed 5 bases from V and 7 bases from J, with 9 bases in between. The CDR3 runs to 12 residues. The CDR3 nucleotides are TGTGCCAGCAGCCGTACTATGAATGAGCAGTTCTTC. Residues: CASSRTMNEQFF.

This sequence joins TRBV28 and TRBJ1-3; 9 bases map to TRBD1. This CDR3 comprises 15 residues. Germline V gives CDR1 MDHEN, CDR2 SYDVKM. With V trimmed by 8 bases and J by 5 bases, 10 bases remained unmatched. As DNA, the CDR3 is TGTGCCAGCGGATCGGGACAGGGAGATCGAAACACCATATATTTT. Translation: CASGSGQGDRNTIYF.

This chain connects TRBV14 to TRBJ2-5; 7 nucleotides agree with TRBD1. This CDR3 contains 15 residues. Germline V CDR1 and CDR2: SGHDN, FVKESK. The junction had 6 bases not matched to a gene; V was cut back by 3 bases and J by 2 bases. CDR3 sequence (DNA): TGTGCCAGCAGCCAGACAGGGACAGAACAAGAGACCCAGTACTTC. As protein: CASSQTGTEQETQYF.

This clone was picked up one time. This sequence joins TRBV10-3 and TRBJ1-4; 9 bases agree with TRBD1. Germline V CDR1 and CDR2: ENHRY, SYGVKD. The CDR3 runs 14 residues. The junction had 7 bases not matched to a gene; V was cut back by 6 bases and J by 8 bases. Here the CDR3 reads CAISRQGEGEKLFF. The CDR3 region has the DNA TGTGCCATCAGCCGACAGGGGGAAGGAGAAAAACTGTTTTTT.